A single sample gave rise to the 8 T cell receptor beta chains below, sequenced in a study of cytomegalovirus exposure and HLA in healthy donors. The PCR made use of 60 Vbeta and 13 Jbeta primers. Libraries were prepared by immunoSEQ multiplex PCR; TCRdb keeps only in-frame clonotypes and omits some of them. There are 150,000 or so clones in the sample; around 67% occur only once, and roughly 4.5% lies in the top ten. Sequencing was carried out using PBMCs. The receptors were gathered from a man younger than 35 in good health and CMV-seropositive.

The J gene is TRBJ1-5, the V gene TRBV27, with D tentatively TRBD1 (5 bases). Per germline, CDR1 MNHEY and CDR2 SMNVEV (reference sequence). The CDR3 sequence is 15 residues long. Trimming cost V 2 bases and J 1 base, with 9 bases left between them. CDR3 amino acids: CASSLGGGSNQPQHF. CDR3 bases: TGTGCCAGCAGTTTAGGGGGAGGAAGCAATCAGCCCCAGCATTTT.

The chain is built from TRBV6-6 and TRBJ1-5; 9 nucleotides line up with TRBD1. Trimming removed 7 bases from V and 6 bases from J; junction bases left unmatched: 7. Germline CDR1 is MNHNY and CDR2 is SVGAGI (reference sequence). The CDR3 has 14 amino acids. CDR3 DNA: TGTGCCAGCATCCCGGGACAGGGAATTCAGCCCCAGCATTTT. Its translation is CASIPGQGIQPQHF.

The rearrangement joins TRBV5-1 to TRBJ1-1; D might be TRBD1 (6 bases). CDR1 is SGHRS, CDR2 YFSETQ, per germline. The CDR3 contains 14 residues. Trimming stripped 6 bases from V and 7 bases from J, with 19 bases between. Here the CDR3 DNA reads TGCGCCAGCACCTTAAATAGGGGGTGGGATGAAGCTTTCTTT. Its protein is CASTLNRGWDEAFF. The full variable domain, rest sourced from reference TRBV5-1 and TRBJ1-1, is KAGVTQTPRYLIKTRGQQVTLSCSPISGHRSVSWYQQTPGQGLQFLFEYFSETQRNKGNFPGRFSGRQFSNSRSEMNVSTLELGDSALYLCASTLNRGWDEAFFGQGTRLTVV.

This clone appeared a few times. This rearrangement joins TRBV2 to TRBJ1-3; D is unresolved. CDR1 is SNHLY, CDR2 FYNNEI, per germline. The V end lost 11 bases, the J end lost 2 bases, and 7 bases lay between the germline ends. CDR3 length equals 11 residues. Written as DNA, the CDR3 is TGTGCCTTCGTAACTGGAAACACCATATATTTT. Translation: CAFVTGNTIYF.

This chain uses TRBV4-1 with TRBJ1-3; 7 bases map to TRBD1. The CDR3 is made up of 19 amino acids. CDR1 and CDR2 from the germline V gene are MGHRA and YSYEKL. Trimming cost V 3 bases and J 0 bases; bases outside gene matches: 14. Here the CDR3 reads CASSQKGQVIQPSGNTIYF. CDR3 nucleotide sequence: TGCGCCAGCAGCCAGAAAGGACAGGTCATTCAACCCTCTGGAAACACCATATATTTT.

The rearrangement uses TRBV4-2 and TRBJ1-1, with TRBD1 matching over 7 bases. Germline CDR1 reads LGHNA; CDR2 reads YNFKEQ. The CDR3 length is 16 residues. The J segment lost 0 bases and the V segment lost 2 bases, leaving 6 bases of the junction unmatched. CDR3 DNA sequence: TGTGCCAGCAGCCAACCATCGGGACAGATGAACACTGAAGCTTTCTTT. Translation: CASSQPSGQMNTEAFF.

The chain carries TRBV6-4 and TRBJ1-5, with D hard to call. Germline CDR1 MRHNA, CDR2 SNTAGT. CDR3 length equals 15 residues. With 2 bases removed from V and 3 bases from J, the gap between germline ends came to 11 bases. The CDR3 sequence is CASSDQRGPNQPQHF. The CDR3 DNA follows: TGTGCCAGCAGTGACCAACGCGGTCCCAATCAGCCCCAGCATTTT.

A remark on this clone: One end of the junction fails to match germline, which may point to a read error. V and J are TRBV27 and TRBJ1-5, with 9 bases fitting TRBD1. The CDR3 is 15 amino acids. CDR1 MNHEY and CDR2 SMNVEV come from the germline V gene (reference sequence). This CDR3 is CARSPYRGQHQPQHF. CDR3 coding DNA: TGTGCCCGCAGCCCCTACAGGGGGCAGCATCAGCCCCAGCATTTT.